This TCR beta chain came from a study of blood T cell repertoires in COVID-19. Study summary: The study drew acute and convalescent COVID-19 samples from the United States, Italy and Spain. Sample material is recorded as cDNA or gDNA derived from T cells, B-cell-depleted T cells, or PBMCs.

Germline loops: CDR1 MNHEY, CDR2 SVGAGI. The V gene lost 6 bases and the J gene lost 6 bases, with 8 bases spanning the gap. The CDR3 has 11 amino acids. Profiling relied on immunoSEQ multiplex PCR, and the TCRdb table lists in-frame clones only, not all of them. In the table there are hundreds of thousands of clones, roughly nine tenths of which are singletons. The cohort comprised adults aged roughly 18 to 95 years residing in under 25 US areas. Cohort 3 recovered donors had two negative PCRs, clearance, or symptom resolution. The source material was PBMCs or T cells enriched from blood (not recorded which). This clonotype was obtained from a man between 25 and 39 years old who had recovered from COVID-19. This chain uses TRBV6-5 with TRBJ1-1; D call uncertain. The CDR3 loop is CASRLIAEAFF. The CDR3 bases are TGTGCCAGCAGGCTTATAGCTGAAGCTTTCTTT.